Shown below are 25 T cell receptor beta chains from a single sample sequenced in a study of cytotoxic CD8 clonotypes in ibrutinib-treated CLL. The table came from immunoSEQ multiplex PCR; TCRdb's copy has only in-frame clones and leaves some out. The data hold approximately 130,000 clones, with approximately 80% observed a single time. The material was PBMCs, obtained after 24 months of ibrutinib treatment. These receptors were collected from a human donor with chronic lymphocytic leukemia.

The V gene is TRBV5-4, the J gene TRBJ2-5; TRBD2 matches 9 bases. With V trimmed by 3 bases and J by 2 bases, 5 bases remained unmatched. The CDR3 runs 15 residues. The germline gives CDR1 SGHNT, CDR2 YYREEE (reference sequence). The DNA for the CDR3 is TGTGCCAGCAGCTCGGCGACTAGCGGACAAGAGACCCAGTACTTC. It translates to CASSSATSGQETQYF.

This clone was found once. V gene TRBV7-3 combines with J gene TRBJ1-2; 7 bases are a match to TRBD1. From germline, CDR1 is SGHTA and CDR2 FQGTGA. CDR3 length: 13 amino acids. Unmatched junction bases numbered 4, after V lost 5 bases and J lost 4 bases. As DNA, the CDR3 is TGTGCCAGCAGCCTCAGGGACAGCTATGGCTACACCTTC. This gives the protein CASSLRDSYGYTF. Variable domain in full (rest from reference TRBV7-3 and TRBJ1-2): GAGVSQTPSNKVTEKGKYVELRCDPISGHTALYWYRQSLGQGPEFLIYFQGTGAADDSGLPNDRFFAVRPEGSVSTLKIQRTERGDSAVYLCASSLRDSYGYTFGSGTRLTVV.

The genes are TRBV29-1 and TRBJ2-3, with D possibly matching TRBD2 (5 bases). The germline V gene encodes CDR1 SQVTM and CDR2 ANQGSEA. The CDR3 is made up of 13 amino acids. The germline V and J ends were trimmed by 7 bases and 3 bases, with 14 bases remaining between them. The CDR3 bases are TGCAGCGACCAAGGACGGGGTACAGATACGCAGTATTTT. Translating gives CSDQGRGTDTQYF.

This clone has more than one count but fewer than ten. This rearrangement joins TRBV6-1 to TRBJ2-7; D unclear. V was trimmed by 4 bases and J by 3 bases, leaving 16 bases between them. The CDR3 runs 15 residues. Germline CDR1 MNHNS, CDR2 SASEGT. The CDR3 sequence: CASSGSNRANYEQYF. CDR3 nucleotide sequence: TGTGCCAGCAGTGGAAGTAACAGAGCAAACTACGAGCAGTACTTC.

V and J are TRBV30 and TRBJ2-1, with D maybe TRBD1 (5 bases). The CDR3 length is 15 residues. Germline values: CDR1 GTSNPN, CDR2 SVGIG (reference sequence). V lost 2 bases and J 2 bases, leaving 13 bases between the germline ends. CDR3 coding DNA: TGTGCCTGGAGTATCCCGGTGACAGCCTACAATGAGCAGTTCTTC. Translated: CAWSIPVTAYNEQFF.

This clone has just one count. The chain has TRBV6-1 and TRBJ1-2, with D hard to call. The CDR3 has 13 residues. CDR1 MNHNS and CDR2 SASEGT come from the germline V gene. The V gene lost 7 bases and the J gene lost 2 bases, with 11 bases spanning the gap. The CDR3 protein is CASTGRVNYGYTF. The CDR3 DNA sequence: TGTGCCAGCACGGGCCGGGTAAACTATGGCTACACCTTC.

The chain couples TRBV5-1 to TRBJ1-1; no clear D. There are 14 residues in the CDR3. Trimming stripped 0 bases from V and 2 bases from J, with 8 bases between. Looked up from germline, CDR1 is SGHRS and CDR2 is YFSETQ. This chain's CDR3 is CASSLGRSNTEAFF. Here the CDR3 DNA reads TGCGCCAGCAGCTTGGGAAGAAGTAACACTGAAGCTTTCTTT.

This chain uses TRBV5-8 with TRBJ2-7; possible D gene TRBD2, 6 bases. Trimming pared 4 bases from V and 9 bases from J, leaving 20 bases between. Per germline, CDR1 SGHTS and CDR2 YDEGEE. This CDR3 is built from 14 residues. DNA for the CDR3: TGTGCCAGCAGCGTCCCGAACGGAGGGTACTGGCAGTACTTC. Its translation is CASSVPNGGYWQYF.

The V call is TRBV20-1, the J call TRBJ1-1; D gene unclear. This CDR3 contains 11 residues. Germline assignment: CDR1 DFQATT and CDR2 SNEGSKA (reference sequence). V was shortened by 3 bases and J by 2 bases, with 4 bases between the two germline ends. The CDR3 nucleotides are TGCAGTGCTAGCCGTAACACTGAAGCTTTCTTT. As protein: CSASRNTEAFF.

This rearrangement joins TRBV6-6 to TRBJ1-2; D call uncertain. The V gene lost 6 bases and the J gene lost 2 bases, with 13 bases spanning the gap. The CDR3 contains 14 residues. In germline, CDR1 is MNHNY, CDR2 SVGAGI (reference sequence). The CDR3 coding sequence is TGTGCCAGCAGCCTGAGACAAACAAACTATGGCTACACCTTC. Protein product: CASSLRQTNYGYTF.

V and J are TRBV19 and TRBJ2-3; 9 positions agree with TRBD1. V lost 5 bases, J lost 1 base, and 1 base stayed unmatched. The CDR3 totals 14 residues. In germline, CDR1 is LNHDA, CDR2 SQIVND (reference sequence). This CDR3 is CASSRQGGTDTQYF. CDR3 nucleotides: TGTGCCAGTAGTCGACAGGGGGGCACAGATACGCAGTATTTT.

This sequence joins TRBV7-9 and TRBJ1-4, with unresolved D. The CDR3 totals 13 residues. Germline V gives CDR1 SEHNR, CDR2 FQNEAQ (reference sequence). The V end was cut by 5 bases, the J end by 3 bases, with 7 bases between. This chain's CDR3 is CASSPPPNEKLFF. CDR3 nucleotides: TGTGCCAGCAGCCCTCCGCCTAATGAAAAACTGTTTTTT.

This chain links TRBV15 with TRBJ1-1; the match to TRBD1 covers 9 bases. Trimming removed 1 base from V and 0 bases from J; junction bases left unmatched: 9. Per the germline V gene, CDR1 is LNHNV and CDR2 is YYDKDF (reference sequence). This CDR3 is built from 18 residues. The CDR3 DNA sequence: TGTGCCACCAGCAGAGCGACAGGGGGGCGAGGCATGAACACTGAAGCTTTCTTT. It is translated as CATSRATGGRGMNTEAFF.

The V and J genes are TRBV30 and TRBJ2-7; 10 bases agree with TRBD1. V lost 5 bases to trimming and J lost 2 bases; unmatched junction nucleotides: 6. This CDR3 is 14 amino acids long. CDR1 and CDR2 from the germline V gene are GTSNPN and SVGIG (reference sequence). This CDR3 reads CAWGGQGKTYEQYF. For the CDR3, the DNA is TGTGCCTGGGGGGGACAGGGGAAGACCTACGAGCAGTACTTC.

The chain employs TRBV2 and TRBJ1-3, with D unclear. V was clipped by 6 bases and J by 4 bases, with 10 bases between them. The germline V gene encodes CDR1 SNHLY and CDR2 FYNNEI. CDR3 size: 13 residues. The CDR3 DNA sequence: TGTGCCAGCAGACCGGTAGGAGGAAACACCATATATTTT. It encodes CASRPVGGNTIYF.

This chain links TRBV27 with TRBJ2-2; 8 bases map to TRBD1. Germline-derived CDR1 and CDR2 are MNHEY and SMNVEV (reference sequence). This CDR3 has 16 amino acids. V was pared by 7 bases and J by 3 bases, with 10 bases of the junction left unmatched. CDR3 in amino acids: CASNPRGRGDTGELFF. CDR3 DNA: TGTGCCAGCAACCCCAGGGGGCGCGGGGACACCGGGGAGCTGTTTTTT.

V and J are TRBV4-1 and TRBJ2-7, with 9 bases lining up with TRBD1. This CDR3 region has 15 residues. Germline CDR1 and CDR2: MGHRA and YSYEKL. V lost 1 base to trimming and J lost 6 bases; unmatched junction nucleotides: 7. The CDR3, as DNA: TGCGCCAGCAGCCAAGGATGGGGACAGGGAGGCGAGCAGTACTTC. Residues: CASSQGWGQGGEQYF.

The genes are TRBV10-3 and TRBJ2-1; 11 bases are a match to TRBD1. This CDR3 has 15 residues. J gave up 7 bases and V 4 bases, and 6 bases lay outside the gene matches. Germline V CDR1 and CDR2: ENHRY, SYGVKD. The CDR3 loop is CAISGRDRGTNEQFF. CDR3 DNA sequence: TGTGCCATCAGTGGCCGGGACAGGGGGACTAATGAGCAGTTCTTC.

V is TRBV19 and J is TRBJ2-2; the D gene is possibly TRBD1 (5 bases). This CDR3 is built from 15 residues. Germline lookup yields CDR1 LNHDA and CDR2 SQIVND (reference sequence). Deletions cut 1 base from V and 3 bases from J, with 9 bases between. This chain's CDR3 is CASSIVRVHTGELFF. The CDR3 coding sequence is TGTGCCAGTAGTATAGTCAGGGTTCACACCGGGGAGCTGTTTTTT.

The sample holds one count of this clone. The V call is TRBV5-6, the J call TRBJ2-3, with D possibly being TRBD2 (6 bases). Trimming removed 3 bases at V and 2 bases at J, with 13 bases between. This CDR3 region has 15 residues. The germline gives CDR1 SGHDT, CDR2 YYEEEE. CDR3 DNA: TGTGCCAGCAGCTCTAGGAGCGGGTCCACAGATACGCAGTATTTT. Protein: CASSSRSGSTDTQYF.

This chain links TRBV6-5 with TRBJ2-1; D remains ambiguous. The germline gives CDR1 MNHEY, CDR2 SVGAGI. V was clipped by 4 bases and J by 10 bases, with 8 bases between them. The CDR3 spans 11 residues. The CDR3 loop reads CASSSTWEQFF. For the CDR3, the DNA is TGTGCCAGCAGTTCGACCTGGGAGCAGTTCTTC.

The V gene is TRBV6-4, the J gene TRBJ2-5; a weak D match, TRBD2 (5 bases). Germline CDR1 reads MRHNA; CDR2 reads SNTAGT. Trimming took 0 bases from V and 7 from J, leaving 9 bases between them. This CDR3 has 13 residues. The CDR3 region has the DNA TGTGCCAGCAGTGACTCTTCGGGATCGACCCAGTACTTC. Translating gives CASSDSSGSTQYF.

This clone was recorded once. V usage is TRBV9 and J usage is TRBJ2-4; D possibly matches TRBD1 or TRBD2 (5 bases each). Germline CDR1 and CDR2: SGDLS and YYNGEE. This CDR3 is 17 amino acids long. V gave up 0 bases and J gave up 0 bases, with 13 bases separating them. The chain's CDR3 is CASSVDPVGVAKNIQYF. For the CDR3, the DNA is TGTGCCAGCAGCGTAGATCCCGTGGGGGTAGCCAAAAACATTCAGTACTTC.

In its sample, this clone was seen a few times. The gene calls are TRBV6-1 and TRBJ1-2; 9 nucleotides line up with TRBD1. This CDR3 is built from 15 residues. The V and J ends lost 6 bases and 5 bases, in that order; junction bases with no gene match: 10. The germline CDR1 and CDR2 sequences are MNHNS and SASEGT. CDR3 sequence: CASRDRGSLGYGYTF. The CDR3, as DNA: TGTGCCAGCAGGGACAGGGGTTCCTTGGGGTATGGCTACACCTTC.

The chain employs TRBV6-6 and TRBJ1-1, with D possibly being TRBD1 (5 bases). Trimming cost V 4 bases and J 0 bases, with 12 bases left between them. CDR1 and CDR2 (germline): MNHNY, SVGAGI (reference sequence). CDR3 length: 15 residues. The CDR3 nucleotides are TGTGCCAGCAGTTCCTCCGGGACCTTGAACACTGAAGCTTTCTTT. It codes for CASSSSGTLNTEAFF.